The clone carrying this T cell receptor beta chain is labeled as medium-sized. Its antigen is unknown. This entry belongs to a study of blood T cells in healthy people across ages. Primers used in a second PCR of about 6 to 12 cycles were a sample-barcoded 5' primer and a J-beta primer mix. TCRdb used MiXCR to reprocess the 5' RACE reads, holding one entry per CDR3 protein. The top ten clones hold roughly 15% of a sample with 630,000 or so distinct CDR3 sequences, about a third of them seen once. Unmatched junction bases numbered 4, after V lost 0 bases and J lost 8 bases. This CDR3 spans 14 amino acids. Germline CDR1 MNHNY, CDR2 SVGAGI (reference sequence). Study-wide points: Both higher diversity and more naive CD4+ cells marked long-lived donors when set against aged donors.

This TCR came from a woman aged 80 or older in good health. The sample comprised blood. This chain connects TRBV6-6 to TRBJ2-1; 7 positions match TRBD2. CDR3 DNA: TGTGCCAGCAGTTACTCCCCAGGGAGGGATGAGCAGTTCTTC. Protein sequence: CASSYSPGRDEQFF.